Presented here are 15 T cell receptor beta chains from one specimen sequenced in a study of blood T cells in healthy people across ages. Combining a sample-barcoded 5' primer with a J-beta primer mix, a second PCR ran for 7 to 11 cycles. Via MiXCR, TCRdb re-called the 5' RACE reads, giving one row per CDR3 protein. The sample includes roughly 720,000 distinct CDR3 sequences, approximately 53% of them seen just once. Sequencing input: blood. Receptors originate from an elderly man in good health.

This clonotype appeared a few times. This chain links TRBV15 with TRBJ2-5; TRBD1 agrees at 12 bases. The ends lost 0 bases at V and 5 bases at J; junction bases unmatched: 10. The CDR3 length is 18 residues. Germline loops: CDR1 LNHNV, CDR2 YYDKDF (reference sequence). This CDR3 is CATSRDRRGTGGSETQYF. Here the CDR3 DNA reads TGTGCCACCAGCAGAGATCGGCGTGGGACAGGGGGCTCGGAGACCCAGTACTTC. Filled out from reference TRBV15 and TRBJ2-5, the complete variable domain reads DAMVIQNPRYQVTQFGKPVTLSCSQTLNHNVMYWYQQKSSQAPKLLFHYYDKDFNNEADTPDNFQSRRPNTSFCFLDIRSPGLGDTAMYLCATSRDRRGTGGSETQYFGPGTRLLVL.

A few counts support this clonotype. V and J are TRBV20-1 and TRBJ2-1, with D possibly being TRBD2 (6 bases). V shed 1 base and J shed 7 bases, with 11 bases lying between them. Germline CDR1 DFQATT, CDR2 SNEGSKA (reference sequence). This CDR3 is 13 amino acids long. The CDR3 reads CSARGGRGNEQFF. Written as DNA, the CDR3 is TGCAGTGCTAGAGGAGGTCGGGGGAATGAGCAGTTCTTC.

This chain links TRBV12-3 or TRBV12-4 with TRBJ2-5; a weak D match, TRBD2 (6 bases). The CDR3 extends over 15 amino acids. The V and J ends lost 1 base and 5 bases respectively, with 14 bases between them. For the CDR3, the DNA is TGTGCCAGCAGTTTAGGGCGGGAAGACGGGGAGACCCAGTACTTC. Translating it yields CASSLGREDGETQYF.

This sequence joins TRBV6-6 and TRBJ2-1; 11 nucleotides align to TRBD2. Trimming at V came to 6 bases and at J to 7 bases, leaving 11 bases not matched to a gene. Per germline, CDR1 MNHNY and CDR2 SVGAGI (reference sequence). This CDR3 comprises 16 residues. The CDR3 protein is CASSATSGRGKNEQFF. CDR3 DNA sequence: TGTGCCAGCAGCGCTACTAGCGGGAGAGGCAAAAATGAGCAGTTCTTC.

The chain joins TRBV28 to TRBJ2-1; possibly TRBD1 for D (6 bases). CDR3 length: 15 residues. V was cut by 6 bases and J by 10 bases, with 22 bases left in between. The V gene's germline CDR1 is MDHEN and CDR2 SYDVKM. The CDR3 region has the DNA TGTGCCAGCAGCCCACCGGGACAAAGCCGCTACGAGCAGTTCTTC. This gives the protein CASSPPGQSRYEQFF. Looking up the rest from reference TRBV28 and TRBJ2-1 gives the full variable domain: DVKVTQSSRYLVKRTGEKVFLECVQDMDHENMFWYRQDPGLGLRLIYFSYDVKMKEKGDIPEGYSVSREKKERFSLILESASTNQTSMYLCASSPPGQSRYEQFFGPGTRLTVL.

This clonotype was picked up a small number of times. The chain carries TRBV5-1 and TRBJ2-7; tentative D call: TRBD2 (5 bases). CDR1 and CDR2 from the germline V gene are SGHRS and YFSETQ. V shed 7 bases and J shed 2 bases, with 16 bases lying between them. CDR3 length equals 14 residues. CDR3 amino acids: CASSSGGLPYEQYF. The DNA of the CDR3 is TGCGCCAGCTCCAGTGGAGGATTACCCTACGAGCAGTACTTC.

The chain uses TRBV5-1 and TRBJ2-7; a weak D match, TRBD2 (6 bases). The CDR3 consists of 14 residues. V lost 4 bases to trimming and J lost 2 bases, with 13 bases between them. Germline CDR1 and CDR2: SGHRS and YFSETQ. The CDR3 nucleotides are TGCGCCAGCAGCCCCACTAGCTCTACCTACGAGCAGTACTTC. It encodes CASSPTSSTYEQYF.

The chain has TRBV11-2 and TRBJ1-2; the D gene is possibly TRBD1 (5 bases). The CDR3 is 13 residues long. Germline CDR1 and CDR2: SGHAT and FQNNGV. Trimming shortened V by 5 bases and J by 7 bases, and 14 bases separated the two germline ends. In DNA form, the CDR3 reads TGTGCCAGCAGCCGCGGACAACTAAGTGGCTACACCTTC. It specifies CASSRGQLSGYTF. The full variable domain, rest sourced from reference TRBV11-2 and TRBJ1-2, is EAGVAQSPRYKIIEKRQSVAFWCNPISGHATLYWYQQILGQGPKLLIQFQNNGVVDDSQLPKDRFSAERLKGVDSTLKIQPAKLEDSAVYLCASSRGQLSGYTFGSGTRLTVV.

This chain uses TRBV5-1 with TRBJ1-4; D perhaps matches TRBD1 (6 bases). This CDR3 comprises 14 residues. V lost 3 bases, J lost 7 bases, and 13 bases lay in between. CDR1 SGHRS and CDR2 YFSETQ come from the germline V gene. CDR3 DNA sequence: TGCGCCAGCAGCTCCCCGGACAGAAGTGAAAAACTGTTTTTT. As protein: CASSSPDRSEKLFF.

This sequence joins TRBV20-1 and TRBJ2-7; D not resolved. Trimming shortened V by 2 bases and J by 7 bases, and 9 bases separated the two germline ends. CDR3 length equals 11 residues. Germline assignment: CDR1 DFQATT and CDR2 SNEGSKA (reference sequence). DNA for the CDR3: TGCAGTGCTAGACCGGGTCGAGAGCAGTACTTC. It translates to CSARPGREQYF.

The genes are TRBV6-5 and TRBJ2-1; D is perhaps TRBD2 (6 bases). The germline V gene has CDR1 MNHEY and CDR2 SVGAGI. The CDR3 runs to 14 residues. Trimming took 6 bases from V and 6 from J, leaving 15 bases between them. CDR3 in DNA: TGTGCCAGCAGCCGGGGGAGGTGGAGCAATGAGCAGTTCTTC. Translated: CASSRGRWSNEQFF.

The V call is TRBV11-1, the J call TRBJ2-7; TRBD2 matches 10 bases. Germline V gene sequence: CDR1 SGHAT, CDR2 FQDESV (reference sequence). Trimming took 3 bases from V and 6 from J; bases not matched to a gene: 2. CDR3 length: 13 residues. The CDR3 loop is CASSFRLAGEQYF. The CDR3 bases are TGTGCCAGCAGCTTCAGACTAGCGGGCGAGCAGTACTTC.

V is TRBV20-1 and J is TRBJ2-1, with D possibly matching TRBD2 (5 bases). TRBJ2-7 explains the end of the DNA better; the J call may be wrong. The CDR3 covers 15 residues. Germline lookup yields CDR1 DFQATT and CDR2 SNEGSKA (reference sequence). Here the CDR3 reads CSARDPGVPIGEQYF. The CDR3 bases are TGCAGTGCTAGAGACCCCGGGGTCCCTATAGGAGAGCAGTACTTC.

This chain connects TRBV27 to TRBJ2-7; TRBD2 matches at 7 bases. CDR3 length: 15 residues. With 5 bases clipped from V and 3 bases from J, the junction kept 10 bases outside the gene matches. Germline CDR1 reads MNHEY; CDR2 reads SMNVEV (reference sequence). The CDR3 DNA follows: TGTGCCAGCAGTATAGACGGAGCGGGGAGCTACGAGCAGTACTTC. Its protein product is CASSIDGAGSYEQYF.

The CDR3 DNA reads TGTGCCAGCGAGACAGGGATCCATGGTGGCTACACCTTC. This sequence encodes CASETGIHGGYTF. The V and J genes are TRBV10-3 and TRBJ1-2; TRBD1 agrees at 7 bases. CDR1 is ENHRY, CDR2 SYGVKD, per germline. V lost 10 bases to trimming and J lost 7 bases; unmatched junction nucleotides: 12. The CDR3 loop spans 13 amino acids.